The rows below give T cell receptor beta chains drawn from one sample of a study of CD8 T cells in ankylosing spondylitis. TCRdb ran MiXCR on the 5' RACE reads and lists one entry per CDR3 protein. The sample shows around 130,000 distinct CDR3 sequences, about 13% of them seen only once. Source material: blood, either unsorted or a sorted T cell fraction (not recorded which). The receptors stem from a female donor with ankylosing spondylitis or in good health (not recorded which). CDR3s include the opening cysteine and the closing phenylalanine or tryptophan. Each record gives: CDR3 protein, CDR3 DNA, V gene, J gene, D gene, clone size. A D gene is named only where the DNA matches it firmly. Some rows mark clone size as missing; the rest say once, few, many or name a class of expanded clone.

CDR3: CATSTLGEQYF
DNA: TGTGCCACCAGCACCCTCGGCGAGCAGTACTTC
V: TRBV19
J: TRBJ2-7
D: NA
size: few

CDR3: CSARAMGQTNTEAFF
DNA: TGCAGTGCTAGGGCGATGGGACAGACGAACACTGAAGCTTTCTTT
V: TRBV20-1
J: TRBJ1-1
D: TRBD1
size: many

CDR3: CASRPQGQETQYF
DNA: TGCGCCAGCAGACCACAGGGCCAAGAGACCCAGTACTTC
V: TRBV4-1
J: TRBJ2-5
D: NA
size: few

CDR3: CSATRGGRTDTQYF
DNA: TGCAGTGCTACGAGGGGGGGCAGGACAGATACGCAGTATTTT
V: TRBV20-1
J: TRBJ2-3
D: NA
size: many

CDR3: CASGVAGDTGELFF
DNA: TGTGCCAGCGGCGTAGCGGGGGACACCGGGGAGCTGTTTTTT
V: TRBV6-1
J: TRBJ2-2
D: TRBD2
size: NA

CDR3: CATSRDYGSGEQYF
DNA: TGTGCCACCAGCAGAGATTATGGTAGCGGGGAGCAGTACTTC
V: TRBV15
J: TRBJ2-7
D: TRBD2
size: few

CDR3: CSARGGAGGDGYTF
DNA: TGCAGTGCTAGAGGTGGCGCCGGAGGTGATGGCTACACCTTC
V: TRBV20-1
J: TRBJ1-2
D: NA
size: few

CDR3: CASSFSGGRVAFF
DNA: TGTGCCAGCAGTTTTAGTGGGGGACGGGTAGCTTTCTTT
V: TRBV12-3/TRBV12-4
J: TRBJ1-1
D: NA
size: many

CDR3: CSATQSGTGELFF
DNA: TGCAGTGCTACCCAGTCAGGGACCGGGGAGCTGTTTTTT
V: TRBV20-1
J: TRBJ2-2
D: NA
size: many

CDR3: CASSLGTSRTSYEQYF
DNA: TGTGCCAGCAGCCTCGGGACTAGCCGAACCTCCTACGAGCAGTACTTC
V: TRBV3-1
J: TRBJ2-7
D: TRBD2
size: NA

CDR3: CASSAAQGFWVF
DNA: TGCGCCAGCAGCGCTGCACAGGGATTTTGGGTCTTT
V: TRBV5-1
J: TRBJ1-1
D: NA
size: few

CDR3: CASLGQGTADTQYF
DNA: TGTGCCAGCCTCGGACAGGGTACCGCAGATACGCAGTATTTT
V: TRBV7-8
J: TRBJ2-3
D: TRBD1
size: few

CDR3: CASSQGMVETQYF
DNA: TGTGCCAGCAGCCAAGGAATGGTAGAGACCCAGTACTTC
V: TRBV4-2
J: TRBJ2-5
D: NA
size: few

CDR3: CTSSSNRGLRYEQYF
DNA: TGCACCAGCAGTTCCAACAGGGGGCTACGATACGAGCAGTACTTC
V: TRBV27
J: TRBJ2-7
D: TRBD1
size: few

CDR3: CASSQAGITGFADEQYF
DNA: TGTGCCAGCAGCCAAGCCGGGATAACAGGATTCGCCGACGAGCAGTACTTC
V: TRBV3-1
J: TRBJ2-7
D: NA
size: NA

CDR3: CASSLEHFSSYNEQFF
DNA: TGCGCCAGCAGCTTGGAGCATTTCAGCTCCTACAATGAGCAGTTCTTC
V: TRBV5-1
J: TRBJ2-1
D: NA
size: NA

CDR3: CSVTQDTQYF
DNA: TGCAGCGTTACCCAAGATACGCAGTATTTT
V: TRBV29-1
J: TRBJ2-3
D: NA
size: many

CDR3: CASSPRTGGFGTEAFF
DNA: TGCGCCAGCAGCCCGCGGACAGGGGGCTTCGGCACTGAAGCTTTCTTT
V: TRBV5-1
J: TRBJ1-1
D: TRBD1
size: NA

CDR3: CASSPGQGLYETQYF
DNA: TGTGCCAGCAGTCCCGGACAGGGGCTATACGAGACCCAGTACTTC
V: TRBV12-3/TRBV12-4
J: TRBJ2-5
D: TRBD1
size: many

CDR3: CASSRSGGSGANVLTF
DNA: TGTGCCAGCAGTCGGAGTGGAGGCTCTGGGGCCAACGTCCTGACTTTC
V: TRBV2
J: TRBJ2-6
D: NA
size: NA

CDR3: CASRGPRGLSTGELFF
DNA: TGTGCCAGCAGGGGCCCGAGGGGACTCTCCACCGGGGAGCTGTTTTTT
V: TRBV28
J: TRBJ2-2
D: NA
size: few

CDR3: CATSRLETQYF
DNA: TGTGCCACCAGCCGACTGGAGACCCAGTACTTC
V: TRBV15
J: TRBJ2-5
D: NA
size: many

CDR3: CASSLGDDYEQYF
DNA: TGCGCCAGCAGCTTAGGTGATGACTACGAGCAGTACTTC
V: TRBV5-1
J: TRBJ2-7
D: NA
size: NA

CDR3: CASSLRSAGGIVTEAFF
DNA: TGTGCCAGCAGCTTAAGAAGCGCGGGCGGAATTGTGACTGAAGCTTTCTTT
V: TRBV7-3
J: TRBJ1-1
D: NA
size: many

CDR3: CSVAPPQVNTEAFF
DNA: TGCAGCGTCGCCCCCCCTCAGGTGAACACTGAAGCTTTCTTT
V: TRBV29-1
J: TRBJ1-1
D: NA
size: many

CDR3: CASRAPGPKAYNEQFF
DNA: TGTGCCAGCAGAGCCCCGGGTCCCAAGGCCTACAATGAGCAGTTCTTC
V: TRBV6-1
J: TRBJ2-1
D: NA
size: few

CDR3: CSAPGQGANYGYTF
DNA: TGCAGTGCGCCGGGACAGGGGGCTAACTATGGCTACACCTTC
V: TRBV20-1
J: TRBJ1-2
D: TRBD1
size: many

CDR3: CASSPPPSRGNEQFF
DNA: TGTGCCAGCAGCCCCCCCCCGAGTCGGGGCAATGAGCAGTTCTTC
V: TRBV3-1
J: TRBJ2-1
D: NA
size: NA

CDR3: CSAGYAGRAYEQYF
DNA: TGCAGTGCAGGGTATGCGGGAAGAGCCTACGAGCAGTACTTC
V: TRBV20-1
J: TRBJ2-7
D: NA
size: NA

CDR3: CASSLMGPPNTEAFF
DNA: TGTGCCAGCAGTTTAATGGGGCCTCCGAACACTGAAGCTTTCTTT
V: TRBV27
J: TRBJ1-1
D: NA
size: few

CDR3: CASSHRTSGGSSTDTQYF
DNA: TGTGCCAGTAGTCACCGGACTAGCGGGGGGTCTAGCACAGATACGCAGTATTTT
V: TRBV19
J: TRBJ2-3
D: TRBD2
size: many

CDR3: CATSRDGTLKYF
DNA: TGTGCCACCAGCAGAGATGGGACATTGAAGTATTTT
V: TRBV15
J: TRBJ2-3
D: NA
size: many

CDR3: CASSVENTIYF
DNA: TGTGCCAGCAGCGTCGAAAACACCATATATTTT
V: TRBV9
J: TRBJ1-3
D: NA
size: many

CDR3: CAISGFREETQYF
DNA: TGTGCCATCAGTGGATTCCGGGAAGAGACCCAGTACTTC
V: TRBV10-3
J: TRBJ2-5
D: NA
size: few

CDR3: CASSQGQGPDTQYF
DNA: TGTGCCAGCAGCCAAGGACAGGGTCCAGATACGCAGTATTTT
V: TRBV7-2
J: TRBJ2-3
D: TRBD1
size: few

CDR3: CASQGTGRTTNEKLFF
DNA: TGTGCCAGTCAAGGGACAGGGAGGACTACTAATGAAAAACTGTTTTTT
V: TRBV19
J: TRBJ1-4
D: TRBD1
size: NA

CDR3: CASSLGTGSGSNQPQHF
DNA: TGTGCCAGCAGCTTAGGGACAGGGTCGGGAAGCAATCAGCCCCAGCATTTT
V: TRBV7-9
J: TRBJ1-5
D: TRBD1
size: few

CDR3: CATSDVTGGPYNEQFF
DNA: TGTGCCACCAGTGACGTGACAGGGGGCCCCTACAATGAGCAGTTCTTC
V: TRBV24-1
J: TRBJ2-1
D: TRBD1
size: few

CDR3: CASSRSAGTSYEQYF
DNA: TGTGCCAGCAGTAGATCTGCAGGGACTTCCTACGAGCAGTACTTC
V: TRBV12-3/TRBV12-4
J: TRBJ2-7
D: NA
size: many

CDR3: CASSLEGSRNTEAFF
DNA: TGCGCCAGCAGCTTGGAGGGGTCGAGGAACACTGAAGCTTTCTTT
V: TRBV5-1
J: TRBJ1-1
D: NA
size: many

CDR3: CASRRGTGANSPLHF
DNA: TGTGCCAGCCGCCGCGGGACAGGGGCAAATTCACCCCTCCACTTT
V: TRBV28
J: TRBJ1-6
D: TRBD1
size: few

CDR3: CSVTDPPGTEAFF
DNA: TGCAGCGTTACAGACCCCCCCGGCACTGAAGCTTTCTTT
V: TRBV29-1
J: TRBJ1-1
D: NA
size: NA

CDR3: CSARIGTSGGGDTQYF
DNA: TGCAGTGCTAGAATAGGGACTAGCGGGGGGGGAGATACGCAGTATTTT
V: TRBV20-1
J: TRBJ2-3
D: TRBD2
size: NA

CDR3: CAISESVTGTYEQYF
DNA: TGTGCCATCAGTGAGTCGGTGACAGGGACCTACGAGCAGTACTTC
V: TRBV10-3
J: TRBJ2-7
D: TRBD1
size: few

CDR3: CASSLGAQGLLETQYF
DNA: TGCGCCAGCAGCTTGGGGGCCCAGGGGCTGTTGGAGACCCAGTACTTC
V: TRBV5-1
J: TRBJ2-5
D: NA
size: few

CDR3: CASSPWGNTQYF
DNA: TGTGCCAGCAGCCCTTGGGGAAATACGCAGTATTTT
V: TRBV7-9
J: TRBJ2-3
D: NA
size: few

CDR3: CASSASGAGAGELFF
DNA: TGTGCCAGCAGCGCCTCAGGGGCGGGAGCCGGGGAGCTGTTTTTT
V: TRBV9
J: TRBJ2-2
D: NA
size: few

CDR3: CASSATPLAGGTDTQYF
DNA: TGTGCCAGCAGTGCTACCCCACTAGCGGGGGGAACAGATACGCAGTATTTT
V: TRBV9
J: TRBJ2-3
D: TRBD2
size: few

CDR3: CASSYGLGELFF
DNA: TGTGCCAGCAGCTACGGCCTAGGGGAGCTGTTTTTT
V: TRBV5-6
J: TRBJ2-2
D: NA
size: NA

CDR3: CSVEVLAGGVNEQFF
DNA: TGCAGCGTTGAAGTACTAGCGGGAGGCGTCAATGAGCAGTTCTTC
V: TRBV29-1
J: TRBJ2-1
D: TRBD2
size: few

CDR3: CASSPQVNTEAFF
DNA: TGTGCCAGCAGCCCACAGGTAAACACTGAAGCTTTCTTT
V: TRBV7-2
J: TRBJ1-1
D: NA
size: few

CDR3: CSVPGQIRGEQYF
DNA: TGCAGTGTTCCGGGACAGATTCGGGGAGAGCAGTACTTC
V: TRBV20-1
J: TRBJ2-7
D: TRBD1
size: NA

CDR3: CASGIQGFSADTQYF
DNA: TGTGCCAGCGGTATTCAGGGTTTTAGCGCAGATACGCAGTATTTT
V: TRBV27
J: TRBJ2-3
D: NA
size: many

CDR3: CASSKEGGGDSPLHF
DNA: TGTGCCAGCAGCAAAGAGGGAGGAGGGGATTCACCCCTCCACTTT
V: TRBV21-1
J: TRBJ1-6
D: NA
size: many

CDR3: CASSRQDSPLHF
DNA: TGTGCCAGCAGCCGACAAGATTCACCCCTCCACTTT
V: TRBV7-9
J: TRBJ1-6
D: NA
size: many

CDR3: CSAPGLTDTQYF
DNA: TGCAGTGCCCCAGGACTAACAGATACGCAGTATTTT
V: TRBV20-1
J: TRBJ2-3
D: NA
size: many

CDR3: CSAPGHPNTEAFF
DNA: TGCAGTGCTCCGGGACACCCGAACACTGAAGCTTTCTTT
V: TRBV20-1
J: TRBJ1-1
D: NA
size: many

CDR3: CSAPTTRRSYNEQFF
DNA: TGCAGTGCTCCTACGACACGGCGTTCCTACAATGAGCAGTTCTTC
V: TRBV20-1
J: TRBJ2-1
D: NA
size: many

CDR3: CASSRGLYGYTF
DNA: TGTGCCAGTAGTAGAGGGCTCTATGGCTACACCTTC
V: TRBV19
J: TRBJ1-2
D: NA
size: NA